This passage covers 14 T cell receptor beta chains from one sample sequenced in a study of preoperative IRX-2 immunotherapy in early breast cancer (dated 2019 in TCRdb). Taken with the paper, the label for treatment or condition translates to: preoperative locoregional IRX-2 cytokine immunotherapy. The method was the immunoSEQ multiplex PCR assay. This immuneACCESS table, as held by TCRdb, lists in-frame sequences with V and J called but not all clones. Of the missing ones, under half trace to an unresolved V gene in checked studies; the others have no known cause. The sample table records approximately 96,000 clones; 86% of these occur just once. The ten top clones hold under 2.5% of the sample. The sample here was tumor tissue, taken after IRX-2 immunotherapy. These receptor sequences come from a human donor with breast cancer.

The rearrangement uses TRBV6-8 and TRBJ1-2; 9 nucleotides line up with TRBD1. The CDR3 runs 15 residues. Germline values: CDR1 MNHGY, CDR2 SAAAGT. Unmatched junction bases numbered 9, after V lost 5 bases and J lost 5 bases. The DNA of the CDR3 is TGTGCCAGCAGTGAGGGACAGGGAAGTCTGTATGGCTACACCTTC. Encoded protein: CASSEGQGSLYGYTF.

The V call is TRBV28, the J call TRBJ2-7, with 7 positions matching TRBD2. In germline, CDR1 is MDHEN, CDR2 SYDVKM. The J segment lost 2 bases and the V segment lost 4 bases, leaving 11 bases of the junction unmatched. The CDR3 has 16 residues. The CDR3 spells CASSSGGAGVTYEQYF. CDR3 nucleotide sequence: TGTGCCAGCAGTTCCGGCGGGGCGGGAGTCACCTACGAGCAGTACTTC.

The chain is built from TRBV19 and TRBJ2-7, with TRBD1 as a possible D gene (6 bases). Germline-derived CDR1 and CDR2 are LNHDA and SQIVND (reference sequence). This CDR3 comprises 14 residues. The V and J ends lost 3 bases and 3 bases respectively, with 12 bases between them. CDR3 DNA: TGTGCCAGTAGTATTGTAGGGGGTATCTACGAGCAGTACTTC. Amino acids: CASSIVGGIYEQYF.

This chain's CDR3 is CASSGRTGDGYTF. In DNA, the CDR3 is TGTGCCAGTAGTGGCCGGACGGGGGATGGCTACACCTTC. The V and J genes are TRBV19 and TRBJ1-2; maybe TRBD1 (5 bases). Per germline, CDR1 LNHDA and CDR2 SQIVND (reference sequence). The CDR3 is made up of 13 amino acids. Trimming cost V 5 bases and J 6 bases, with 13 bases left between them.

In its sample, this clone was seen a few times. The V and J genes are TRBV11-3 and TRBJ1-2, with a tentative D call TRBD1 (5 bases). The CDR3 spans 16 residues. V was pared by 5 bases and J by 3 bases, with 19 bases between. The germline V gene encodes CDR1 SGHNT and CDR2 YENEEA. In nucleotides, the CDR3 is TGTGCCAGCAGCCTGGGACTGACAACTCGGGACTATGGCTACACCTTC. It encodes CASSLGLTTRDYGYTF.

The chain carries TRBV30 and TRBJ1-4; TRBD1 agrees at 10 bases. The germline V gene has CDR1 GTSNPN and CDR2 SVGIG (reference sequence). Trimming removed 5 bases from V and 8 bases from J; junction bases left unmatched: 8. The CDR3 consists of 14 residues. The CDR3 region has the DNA TGTGCCTGGGGCCCGGGGACAGGGGAAGAAAAACTGTTTTTT. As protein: CAWGPGTGEEKLFF.

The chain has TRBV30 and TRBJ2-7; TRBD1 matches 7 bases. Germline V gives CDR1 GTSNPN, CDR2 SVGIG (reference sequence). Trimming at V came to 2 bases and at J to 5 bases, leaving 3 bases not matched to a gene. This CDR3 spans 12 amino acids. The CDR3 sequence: CAWSMTGNEQYF. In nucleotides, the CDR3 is TGTGCCTGGAGTATGACAGGGAACGAGCAGTACTTC.

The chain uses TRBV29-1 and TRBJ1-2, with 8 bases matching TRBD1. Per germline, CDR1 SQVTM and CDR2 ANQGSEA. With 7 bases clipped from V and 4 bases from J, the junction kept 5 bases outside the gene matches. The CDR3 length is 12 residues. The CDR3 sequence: CSAGQGIYGYTF. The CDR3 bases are TGCAGCGCCGGACAGGGCATCTATGGCTACACCTTC.

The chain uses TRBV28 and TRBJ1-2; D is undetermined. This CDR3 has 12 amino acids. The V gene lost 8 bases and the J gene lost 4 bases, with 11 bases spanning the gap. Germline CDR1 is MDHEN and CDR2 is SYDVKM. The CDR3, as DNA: TGTGCCAGCGGCGGCACCTCCTATGGCTACACCTTC. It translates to CASGGTSYGYTF.

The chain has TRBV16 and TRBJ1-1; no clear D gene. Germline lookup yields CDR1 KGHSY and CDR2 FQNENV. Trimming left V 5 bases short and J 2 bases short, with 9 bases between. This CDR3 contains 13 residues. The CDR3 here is CASSGTDNTEAFF. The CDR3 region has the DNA TGTGCCAGCAGCGGAACAGACAACACTGAAGCTTTCTTT. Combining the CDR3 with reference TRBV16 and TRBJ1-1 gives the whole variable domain GEEVAQTPKHLVRGEGQKAKLYCAPIKGHSYVFWYQQVLKNEFKFLISFQNENVFDETGMPKERFSAKCLPNSPCSLEIQATKLEDSAVYFCASSGTDNTEAFFGQGTRLTVV.

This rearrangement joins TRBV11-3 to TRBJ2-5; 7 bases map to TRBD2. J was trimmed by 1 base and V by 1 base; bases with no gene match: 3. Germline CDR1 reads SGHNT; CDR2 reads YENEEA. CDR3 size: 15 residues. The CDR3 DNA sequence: TGTGCCAGCAGCTTAGGGGCGGGAGTCCAAGAGACCCAGTACTTC. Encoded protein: CASSLGAGVQETQYF.

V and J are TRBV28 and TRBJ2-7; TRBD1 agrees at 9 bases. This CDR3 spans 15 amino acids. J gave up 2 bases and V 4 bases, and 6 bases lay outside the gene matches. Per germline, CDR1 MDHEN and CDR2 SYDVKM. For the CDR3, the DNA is TGTGCCAGCAGTTCCACCGGGACAGGGCCCTACGAGCAGTACTTC. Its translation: CASSSTGTGPYEQYF.

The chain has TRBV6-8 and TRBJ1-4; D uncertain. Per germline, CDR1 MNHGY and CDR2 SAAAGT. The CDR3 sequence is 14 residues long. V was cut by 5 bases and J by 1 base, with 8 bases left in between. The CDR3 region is CASSRVRTNEKLFF. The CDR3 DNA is TGTGCCAGCAGTCGGGTGCGAACTAATGAAAAACTGTTTTTT.

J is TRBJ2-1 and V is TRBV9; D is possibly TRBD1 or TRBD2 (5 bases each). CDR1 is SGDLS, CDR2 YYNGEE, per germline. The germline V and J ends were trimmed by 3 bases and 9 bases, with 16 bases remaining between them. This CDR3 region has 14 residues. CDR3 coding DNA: TGTGCCAGCAGCGGTGGGGGTGCGGGCGGTGAGCAGTTCTTC. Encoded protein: CASSGGGAGGEQFF. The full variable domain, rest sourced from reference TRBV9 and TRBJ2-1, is DSGVTQTPKHLITATGQRVTLRCSPRSGDLSVYWYQQSLDQGLQFLIQYYNGEERAKGNILERFSAQQFPDLHSELNLSSLELGDSALYFCASSGGGAGGEQFFGPGTRLTVL.